This T cell receptor beta chain derives from a study of blood T cell repertoires in COVID-19. Background on the study: The United States, Italy and Spain supplied acute and convalescent COVID-19 samples.

Some clones are missing from TCRdb's copy, which holds only in-frame ones; the method was immunoSEQ multiplex PCR. In the table there are about 140,000 clones, around 90% of which are singletons. From germline, CDR1 is MRHNA and CDR2 SNTAGT. The V gene lost 6 bases and the J gene lost 7 bases, with 18 bases spanning the gap. There are 14 residues in the CDR3. This clone was found once. The chain joins TRBV6-4 to TRBJ1-1, with D perhaps TRBD1 (6 bases). This TCR was sampled from a human donor in a cohort sampled during active COVID-19. Source material: peripheral blood. The CDR3 sequence: CASSATGYSREAFF. DNA of the CDR3: TGTGCCAGCAGCGCGACAGGTTATAGTCGTGAAGCTTTCTTT.